This T cell receptor beta chain appears in the sequencing data of a study of regulatory T cells in long-lasting Graves disease. Time point meaning: newly diagnosed GD, antithyroid drugs for less than 3 months. The authors made the TCR library using RNA they extracted from PBMCs. Germline V lookup: CDR1 LNHDA, CDR2 SQIVND (reference sequence). V was clipped by 11 bases and J by 9 bases; unmatched bases: 18. The CDR3 has 15 amino acids. This clonotype was seen repeatedly, ten times or more. Arm-PCR with iRepertoire HTBI primers amplified the CDR3 regions for these TCR beta libraries. In TCRdb, the multiplex PCR reads were re-called with MiXCR into one record per CDR3 protein. The sample lists around 400,000 distinct CDR3 sequences; about 16% were seen once.

The source was peripheral blood mononuclear cells (PBMCs), collected at new diagnosis, from a patient treated with antithyroid drugs. The TCR was taken from a female donor with Graves disease. The J gene is TRBJ2-1, the V gene TRBV19; 8 bases map to TRBD2. The CDR3 loop reads CAVRPASGFDTEQFF. For the CDR3, the DNA is TGTGCCGTCCGCCCAGCTAGCGGGTTCGACACTGAGCAGTTCTTC.